The 15 T cell receptor beta chains presented below share a single source sample, sequenced in a study of T cells after yellow fever vaccination. TCRdb reanalysed the 5' RACE reads using MiXCR and keeps one entry per CDR3 protein. This sample has tens of thousands of distinct CDR3 sequences, with approximately 7.5% found just once. The material was CD8+ T cells sorted from PBMCs, obtained on the day of the yellow fever booster vaccination. Every receptor here comes from a man aged 30-40 years who received the YFV17D yellow fever vaccine.

This chain uses TRBV20-1 with TRBJ2-1, with TRBD2 matching over 7 bases. The CDR3 length is 14 residues. Germline V CDR1 and CDR2: DFQATT, SNEGSKA (reference sequence). The V gene end was trimmed by 5 bases and the J gene end by 6 bases; junction bases not matched to a gene: 10. CDR3 coding DNA: TGCAGTGCTGACGGGACTAAACACTCCAATGAGCAGTTCTTC. Its translation is CSADGTKHSNEQFF.

This clonotype occurred a few times. The rearrangement uses TRBV27 and TRBJ1-6, with 9 nucleotides matching TRBD1. CDR1 and CDR2 from the germline V gene are MNHEY and SMNVEV (reference sequence). The CDR3 runs to 14 residues. J was trimmed by 9 bases and V by 6 bases; bases with no gene match: 6. CDR3 sequence (DNA): TGTGCCAGCAGAACCACAGGGGGCGCTTCACCCCTCCACTTT. Amino acid sequence: CASRTTGGASPLHF.

This clonotype was found many times. The chain is built from TRBV13 and TRBJ2-4, with D unresolved. Germline CDR1 PRHDT, CDR2 FYEKMQ (reference sequence). This CDR3 region has 14 residues. The V gene lost 5 bases and the J gene lost 1 base, with 9 bases spanning the gap. The CDR3 coding sequence is TGTGCCAGCAGCCGCGGTACGGCCAAAAACATTCAGTACTTC. Amino acid sequence: CASSRGTAKNIQYF.

This clonotype was counted only a few times. The chain combines TRBV11-2 with TRBJ2-7; D might be TRBD1 or TRBD2, each matching 5 bases. Germline CDR1 is SGHAT and CDR2 is FQNNGV. V shed 0 bases and J shed 7 bases, with 31 bases lying between them. The CDR3 length is 20 residues. CDR3 bases: TGTGCCAGCAGCTTAGAACCGGGTTGGGGCACGGGCGACTACGGGCGGGAGCAGTACTTC. Its protein is CASSLEPGWGTGDYGREQYF. Supplemented by reference TRBV11-2 and TRBJ2-7, the full variable domain reads EAGVAQSPRYKIIEKRQSVAFWCNPISGHATLYWYQQILGQGPKLLIQFQNNGVVDDSQLPKDRFSAERLKGVDSTLKIQPAKLEDSAVYLCASSLEPGWGTGDYGREQYFGPGTRLTVT.

This clonotype was found a few times. This sequence joins TRBV12-3 or TRBV12-4 and TRBJ2-3; D is undetermined. The CDR3 sequence is 11 residues long. The ends were cut back, 5 bases at V and 5 bases at J, with 5 bases in the middle. The CDR3 loop is CASSAGDTQYF. The CDR3 nucleotides are TGTGCCAGCAGTGCCGGAGATACGCAGTATTTT.

The chain recombines TRBV27 with TRBJ2-5; 10 nucleotides line up with TRBD1. The CDR3 runs 18 residues. Germline assignment: CDR1 MNHEY and CDR2 SMNVEV (reference sequence). J gave up 2 bases and V 6 bases, and 15 bases lay outside the gene matches. CDR3 region: CASRLSLDRGLGQETQYF. In nucleotides, the CDR3 is TGTGCCAGCAGACTATCCCTTGACAGGGGGCTGGGACAAGAGACCCAGTACTTC.

V is TRBV3-1 and J is TRBJ2-5; a possible D gene is TRBD2 (5 bases). V lost 4 bases and J lost 2, with 11 bases in between. Germline lookup yields CDR1 LGHDT and CDR2 YNNKEL (reference sequence). The CDR3 is made up of 14 amino acids. CDR3 nucleotide sequence: TGTGCCAGCAGCCCCGAGGGCAGACAAGAGACCCAGTACTTC. This sequence encodes CASSPEGRQETQYF.

In the case of this clonotype: One end of the junction does not line up with germline, which may come from a read error. V is TRBV12-3 or TRBV12-4 and J is TRBJ2-7, with D tentatively TRBD2 (5 bases). The CDR3 length is 15 residues. This CDR3 reads CSSRRSSFYHDEQYF. For the CDR3, the DNA is TGTTCCAGCAGGAGGTCCTCCTTTTACCACGACGAGCAGTACTTC.

This clonotype occurred many times. The chain links TRBV7-9 to TRBJ2-1; tentatively, D is TRBD1 (6 bases). The CDR3 contains 15 residues. CDR1 and CDR2 (germline): SEHNR, FQNEAQ (reference sequence). The V and J ends lost 1 base and 7 bases respectively, with 14 bases between them. DNA for the CDR3: TGTGCCAGCAGCTTAGGGACAGTGCCCTTGAATGAGCAGTTCTTC. Residues: CASSLGTVPLNEQFF.

This clonotype has more than one count but fewer than ten. The chain couples TRBV27 to TRBJ2-7, with D possibly being TRBD1 (5 bases). Germline lookup yields CDR1 MNHEY and CDR2 SMNVEV (reference sequence). The CDR3 has 13 residues. Trimming left V 8 bases short and J 2 bases short, with 13 bases between. In DNA, the CDR3 is TGTGCCAGCGGTCCCAGGGTGGCCTACGAGCAGTACTTC. This translates into CASGPRVAYEQYF.

This clonotype occurred a few times. One end of the junction varies from germline; a read error may be responsible. V is TRBV12-3 or TRBV12-4 and J is TRBJ1-5; D not resolved. There are 12 residues in the CDR3. CDR3 sequence (DNA): TGTGCCAGCAGTTTAGGGACTCTTGAGAGGAATTTT. This translates into CASSLGTLERNF.

This clonotype came up many times. The J gene is TRBJ2-1, the V gene TRBV11-2; tentatively, D is TRBD2 (6 bases). The CDR3 is 13 residues long. V was pared by 4 bases and J by 7 bases, with 11 bases between. Germline V gives CDR1 SGHAT, CDR2 FQNNGV. CDR3 bases: TGTGCCAGCAGCTATGGGGGGACTAATGAGCAGTTCTTC. Protein sequence: CASSYGGTNEQFF.

At least ten counts were recorded for this clonotype. The V gene is TRBV20-1, the J gene TRBJ2-7, with TRBD2 identical over 8 bases. With 5 bases clipped from V and 4 bases from J, the junction kept 10 bases outside the gene matches. There are 14 residues in the CDR3. Germline lookup yields CDR1 DFQATT and CDR2 SNEGSKA (reference sequence). This chain's CDR3 is CSARPQREYYEQYF. Here the CDR3 DNA reads TGCAGTGCTCGCCCCCAGCGGGAGTATTACGAGCAGTACTTC.

The chain links TRBV9 to TRBJ2-1, with a possible D match to TRBD1 (6 bases). This CDR3 has 15 amino acids. CDR1 SGDLS and CDR2 YYNGEE come from the germline V gene. Trimming took off 4 bases at V and 2 bases at J, with 13 bases between the two ends. This CDR3 is CASSSTGGAYNEQFF. CDR3 sequence (DNA): TGTGCCAGCAGCTCGACAGGCGGAGCCTACAATGAGCAGTTCTTC.

Only a few counts were recorded for this clonotype. The CDR3 coding sequence is TGTGCCAGCAGCGGAGCGACAGGGTCGTACGAGCAGTACTTC. Translated: CASSGATGSYEQYF. This chain joins TRBV9 and TRBJ2-7; 7 nucleotides line up with TRBD1. Trimming took 3 bases from V and 4 from J; bases not matched to a gene: 7. The germline V gene encodes CDR1 SGDLS and CDR2 YYNGEE. There are 14 residues in the CDR3.